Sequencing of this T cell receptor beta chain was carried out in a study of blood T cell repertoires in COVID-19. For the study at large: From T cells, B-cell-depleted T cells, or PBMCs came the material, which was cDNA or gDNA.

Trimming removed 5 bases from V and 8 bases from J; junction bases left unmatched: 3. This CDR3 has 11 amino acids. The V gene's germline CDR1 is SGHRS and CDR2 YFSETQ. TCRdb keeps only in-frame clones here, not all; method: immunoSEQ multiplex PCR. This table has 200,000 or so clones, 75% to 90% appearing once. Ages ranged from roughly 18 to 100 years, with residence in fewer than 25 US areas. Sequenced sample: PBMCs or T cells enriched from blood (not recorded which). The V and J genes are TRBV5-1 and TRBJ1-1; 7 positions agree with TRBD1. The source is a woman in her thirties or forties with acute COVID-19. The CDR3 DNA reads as TGCGCCAGCAGGCAGGGGGGAGAAGCTTTCTTT. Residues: CASRQGGEAFF.